This T cell receptor beta chain was identified during a study of human T cells and chemical hapten exposure. In germline, CDR1 is SNHLY, CDR2 FYNNEI. The CDR3 sequence is 12 residues long. Trimming stripped 4 bases from V and 4 bases from J, with 7 bases between. MiXCR was run by TCRdb on the RACE reads, yielding one entry per CDR3 protein. The table records roughly 30,000 distinct CDR3 sequences, 7.4% of them present only once. The time point: healthy volunteer bleed at 2 weeks. The authors extracted total RNA from unfractionated whole blood. This clonotype has ten or more counts. This clonotype was obtained from a human donor in good health. Some clones in this sample may be carry-over from other donors' samples. The chain combines TRBV2 with TRBJ1-1; D gene ambiguous. The sample was whole blood. The CDR3 nucleotides are TGTGCCAGCAGTGTTTGGGGCACTGAAGCTTTCTTT. Encoded protein: CASSVWGTEAFF.